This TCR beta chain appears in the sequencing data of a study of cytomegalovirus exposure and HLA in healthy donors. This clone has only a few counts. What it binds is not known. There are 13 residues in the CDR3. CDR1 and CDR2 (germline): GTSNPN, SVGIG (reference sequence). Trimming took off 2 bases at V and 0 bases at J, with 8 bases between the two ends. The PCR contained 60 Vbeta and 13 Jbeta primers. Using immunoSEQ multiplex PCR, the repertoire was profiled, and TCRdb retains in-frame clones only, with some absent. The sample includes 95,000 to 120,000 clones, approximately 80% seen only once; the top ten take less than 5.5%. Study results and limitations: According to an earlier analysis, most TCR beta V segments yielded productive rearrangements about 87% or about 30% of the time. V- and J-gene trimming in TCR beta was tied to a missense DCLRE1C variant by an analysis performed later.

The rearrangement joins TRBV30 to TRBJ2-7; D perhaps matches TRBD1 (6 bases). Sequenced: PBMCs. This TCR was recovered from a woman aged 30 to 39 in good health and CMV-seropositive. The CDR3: CAWSLGASYEQYF. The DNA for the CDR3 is TGTGCCTGGAGTTTGGGGGCCTCCTACGAGCAGTACTTC.